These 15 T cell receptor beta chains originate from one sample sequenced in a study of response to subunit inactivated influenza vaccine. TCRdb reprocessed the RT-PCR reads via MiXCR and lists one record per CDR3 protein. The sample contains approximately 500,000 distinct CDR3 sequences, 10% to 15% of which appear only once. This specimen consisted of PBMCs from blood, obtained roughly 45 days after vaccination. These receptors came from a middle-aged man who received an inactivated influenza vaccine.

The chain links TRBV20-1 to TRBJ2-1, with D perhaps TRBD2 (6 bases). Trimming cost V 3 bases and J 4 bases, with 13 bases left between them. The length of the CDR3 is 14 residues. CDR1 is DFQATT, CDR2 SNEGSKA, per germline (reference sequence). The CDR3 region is CSASPGTGYNEQFF. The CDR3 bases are TGCAGTGCTAGTCCTGGGACTGGATACAATGAGCAGTTCTTC.

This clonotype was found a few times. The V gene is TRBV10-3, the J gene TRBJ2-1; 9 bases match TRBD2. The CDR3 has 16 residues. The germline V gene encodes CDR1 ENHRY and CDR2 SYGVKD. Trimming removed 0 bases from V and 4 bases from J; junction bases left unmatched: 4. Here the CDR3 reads CAISESISGGYNEQFF. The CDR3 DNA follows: TGTGCCATCAGTGAGTCGATTAGCGGGGGATACAATGAGCAGTTCTTC.

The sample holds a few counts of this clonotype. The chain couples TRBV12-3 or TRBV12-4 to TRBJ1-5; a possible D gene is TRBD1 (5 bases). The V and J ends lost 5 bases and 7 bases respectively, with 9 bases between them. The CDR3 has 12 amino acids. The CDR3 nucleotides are TGTGCCAGCAGTCGAGGGACCCAGCCCCAGCATTTT. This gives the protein CASSRGTQPQHF.

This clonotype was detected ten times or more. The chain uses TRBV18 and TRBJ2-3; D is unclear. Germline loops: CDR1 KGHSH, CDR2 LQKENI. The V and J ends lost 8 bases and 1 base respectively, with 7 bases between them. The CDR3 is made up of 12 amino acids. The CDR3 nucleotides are TGTGCCAGCAGCCCACGCACAGATACGCAGTATTTT. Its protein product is CASSPRTDTQYF.

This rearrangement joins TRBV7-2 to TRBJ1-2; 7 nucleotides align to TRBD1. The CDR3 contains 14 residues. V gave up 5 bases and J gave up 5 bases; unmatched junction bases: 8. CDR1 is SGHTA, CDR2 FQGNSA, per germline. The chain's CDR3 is CASSHRGRPYGYTF. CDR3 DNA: TGTGCCAGCAGCCACAGGGGCCGTCCGTATGGCTACACCTTC.

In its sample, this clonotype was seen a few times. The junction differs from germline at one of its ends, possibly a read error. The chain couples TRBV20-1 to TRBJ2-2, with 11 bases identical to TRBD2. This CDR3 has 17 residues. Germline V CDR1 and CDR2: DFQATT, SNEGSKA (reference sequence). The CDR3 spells CCARGVLSSGGPGELFF. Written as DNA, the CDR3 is TGCTGTGCTAGAGGCGTTTTATCTAGCGGGGGGCCCGGGGAGCTGTTTTTT.

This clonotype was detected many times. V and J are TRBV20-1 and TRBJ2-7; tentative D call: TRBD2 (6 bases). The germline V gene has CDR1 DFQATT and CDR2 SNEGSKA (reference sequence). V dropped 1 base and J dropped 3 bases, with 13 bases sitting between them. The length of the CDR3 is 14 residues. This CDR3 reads CSARALGLNYEQYF. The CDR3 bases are TGCAGTGCTAGAGCTCTCGGACTAAACTACGAGCAGTACTTC.

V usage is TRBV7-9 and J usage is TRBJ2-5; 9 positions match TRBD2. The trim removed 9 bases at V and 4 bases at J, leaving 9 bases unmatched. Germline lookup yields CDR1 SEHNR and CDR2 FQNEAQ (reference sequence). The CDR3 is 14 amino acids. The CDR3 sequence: CARSSTSGRETQYF. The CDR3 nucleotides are TGTGCCAGGAGTTCTACTAGCGGGCGAGAGACCCAGTACTTC. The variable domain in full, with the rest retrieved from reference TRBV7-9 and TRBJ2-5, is DTGVSQNPRHKITKRGQNVTFRCDPISEHNRLYWYRQTLGQGPEFLTYFQNEAQLEKSRLLSDRFSAERPKGSFSTLEIQRTEQGDSAMYLCARSSTSGRETQYFGPGTRLLVL.

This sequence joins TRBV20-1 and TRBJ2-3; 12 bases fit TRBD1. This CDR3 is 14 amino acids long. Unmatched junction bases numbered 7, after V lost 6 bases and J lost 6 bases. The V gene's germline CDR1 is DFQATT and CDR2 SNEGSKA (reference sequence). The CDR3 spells CSAQPGQGADTQYF. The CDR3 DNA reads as TGCAGTGCACAACCGGGACAGGGGGCGGATACGCAGTATTTT.

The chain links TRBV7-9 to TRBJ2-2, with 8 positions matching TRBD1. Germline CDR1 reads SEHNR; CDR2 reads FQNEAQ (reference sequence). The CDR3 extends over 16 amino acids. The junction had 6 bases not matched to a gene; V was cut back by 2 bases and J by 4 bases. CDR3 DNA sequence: TGTGCCAGCAGCTTAACGGCAGGGGGCAGCACCGGGGAGCTGTTTTTT. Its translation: CASSLTAGGSTGELFF.

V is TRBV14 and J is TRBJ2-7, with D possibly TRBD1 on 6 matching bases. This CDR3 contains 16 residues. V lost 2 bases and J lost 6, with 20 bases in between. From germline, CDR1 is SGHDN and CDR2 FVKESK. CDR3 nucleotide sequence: TGTGCCAGCAGCCAACCTAAACAGGGATCCCCCTTCGAGCAGTACTTC. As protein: CASSQPKQGSPFEQYF.

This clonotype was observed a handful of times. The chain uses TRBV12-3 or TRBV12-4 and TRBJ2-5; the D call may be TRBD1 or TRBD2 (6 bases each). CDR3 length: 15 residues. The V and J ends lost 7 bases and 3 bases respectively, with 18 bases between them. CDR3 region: CASKSFGGLEETQYF. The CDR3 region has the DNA TGTGCCAGCAAAAGTTTCGGGGGCTTGGAAGAGACCCAGTACTTC.

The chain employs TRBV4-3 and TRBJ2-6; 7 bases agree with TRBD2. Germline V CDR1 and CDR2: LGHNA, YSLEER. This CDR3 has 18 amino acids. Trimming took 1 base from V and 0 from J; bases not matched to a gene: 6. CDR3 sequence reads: CASSQVPAGSSGANVLTF. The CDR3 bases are TGCGCCAGCAGCCAAGTGCCAGCGGGGAGCTCTGGGGCCAACGTCCTGACTTTC.

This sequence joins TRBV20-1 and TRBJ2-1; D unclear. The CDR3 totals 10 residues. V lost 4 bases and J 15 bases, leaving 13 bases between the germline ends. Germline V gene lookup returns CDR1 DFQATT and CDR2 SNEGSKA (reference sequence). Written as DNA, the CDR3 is TGCAGTGCTAAAGGCCTTATTCGGTTCTTC. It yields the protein CSAKGLIRFF.

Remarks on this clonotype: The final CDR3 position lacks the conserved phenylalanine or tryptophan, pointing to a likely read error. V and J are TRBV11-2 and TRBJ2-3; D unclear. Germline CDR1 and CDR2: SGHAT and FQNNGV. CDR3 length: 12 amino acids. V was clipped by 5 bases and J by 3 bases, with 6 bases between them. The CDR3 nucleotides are TGTGCCAGCAGCCTGACTACAGATACGCAGTATATT. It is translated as CASSLTTDTQYI.